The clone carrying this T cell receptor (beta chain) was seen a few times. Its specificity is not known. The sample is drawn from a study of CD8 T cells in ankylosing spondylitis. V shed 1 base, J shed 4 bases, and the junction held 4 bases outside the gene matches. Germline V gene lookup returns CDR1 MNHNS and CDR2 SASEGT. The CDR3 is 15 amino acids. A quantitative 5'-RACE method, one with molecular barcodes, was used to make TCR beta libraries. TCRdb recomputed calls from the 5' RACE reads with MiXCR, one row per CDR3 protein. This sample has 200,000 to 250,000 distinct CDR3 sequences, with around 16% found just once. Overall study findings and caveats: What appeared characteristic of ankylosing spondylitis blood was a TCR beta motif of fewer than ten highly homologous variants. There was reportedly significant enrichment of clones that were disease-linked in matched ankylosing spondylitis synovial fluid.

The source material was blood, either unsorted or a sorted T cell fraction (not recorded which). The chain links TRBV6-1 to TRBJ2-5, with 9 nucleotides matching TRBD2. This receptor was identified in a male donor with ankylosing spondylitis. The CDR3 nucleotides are TGTGCCAGCAGTGAAGTGGCGGGGGGGCCAGAGACCCAGTACTTC. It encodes CASSEVAGGPETQYF.